This T cell receptor beta chain was sequenced for a study of blood T cell repertoires in COVID-19 (dated by TCRdb to the early 2020s). In terms of the full investigation: Collaborator samples came from the United States, Italy and Spain and covered acute and convalescent phases of COVID-19. The material from the prospective study consisted of cDNA or gDNA derived from T cells, B-cell-depleted T cells, or PBMCs. Subjects who had been exposed to COVID-19, were actively infected with it, or had recovered from it provided the deeply sampled blood TCRbeta repertoires that made up the dataset. The repertoires were released in a freely available public database meant as a resource for research on the immune response to SARS-CoV-2. Samples came from the ongoing ImmuneRACE study (first 160 participants) plus 1,254 subjects from 6 global collaborators. Sample metadata almost always included a de-identified subject ID, COVID-19 status, age in years and sex. Where HLA class I and class II types were available, the types were taken from metadata supplied by the sample provider, not from assay-based typing. The study at large found these results: The quantity of clinical and demographic metadata differed by source and by participant and was supplied without curation.

From cysteine to phenylalanine, the CDR3 is 14 amino acids long. The read is trimmed to its CDR3 DNA, 42 bases read in frame from base 1. The germline V gene provides CDR1 KGHSH and CDR2 LQKENI. Ends trimmed: V by 5 bases, J by 2 bases; bases unmatched to a gene: 4. Each collaborating institution followed its own protocols to collect whole blood in K2EDTA tubes. For TCRbeta analysis, collaborators shipped samples as frozen whole blood, isolated PBMCs, or DNA extracted from either of those sample types. A word on this clone: Its antigen has not been determined. No quality values exist for individual bases; no much larger clone is one base distant.

TCRbeta CDR3 regions were amplified from genomic DNA using the immunoSEQ Assay, a bias-controlled multiplex PCR. Turning to the authors' computational methods: The number of nucleated cells in each sample was estimated from the amplification of reference gene primers within the assay. To quantify the absolute abundance of each unique TCRbeta CDR3 rearrangement, sequence reads were collapsed and filtered. For each sample, productive Simpson clonality was calculated as the square root of Simpson's diversity index across productive rearrangements. The clones in this table, taken by TCRdb from immuneACCESS, are in-frame only. Not every clone is retained; where verified, under half of the shortfall comes from an unresolved V gene, and the cause of the rest is unknown. V and J calls and clone size are copied from that table; D and trimming were computed from the DNA. This sample gives about 110,000 clones in total; about nine tenths of them show up just once. Roughly 2.3% of the sample is in the top ten clones.

The TCR originated in a human donor in a cohort sampled during active COVID-19. What was sequenced was peripheral blood. The V gene is TRBV18 and the J gene is TRBJ1-2, with TRBD1 identical over 8 junction bases. The CDR3 has the sequence CASSSGDRNYGYTF. The DNA reads TGTGCCAGCTCATCCGGGGACAGGAACTATGGCTACACCTTC. Outside the CDR3, residues come from the reference TRBV18 and TRBJ1-2 proteins, so the full variable domain is: NAGVMQNPRHLVRRRGQEARLRCSPMKGHSHVYWYRQLPEEGLKFMVYLQKENIIDESGMPKERFSAEFPKEGPSILRIQQVVRGDSAAYFCASSSGDRNYGYTFGSGTRLTVV.